This entry lists 24 T cell receptor beta chains sequenced from one sample in a study of cytomegalovirus exposure and HLA in healthy donors. The PCR employed 60 Vbeta primers together with 13 Jbeta primers. Some clones are missing from TCRdb's copy, which holds only in-frame ones; the method was immunoSEQ multiplex PCR. The sample holds around 100,000 clones, roughly 71% seen once. Material: PBMCs. These receptors were obtained from a woman aged 18 to 35 in good health and CMV-seropositive.

The chain couples TRBV9 to TRBJ2-7; TRBD2 matches at 7 bases. The germline V gene encodes CDR1 SGDLS and CDR2 YYNGEE. This CDR3 is built from 14 residues. V gave up 1 base and J gave up 4 bases; unmatched junction bases: 5. Written as DNA, the CDR3 is TGTGCCAGCAGCGTAACGGGCGGGAGTTACGAGCAGTACTTC. This sequence encodes CASSVTGGSYEQYF.

The chain links TRBV4-2 to TRBJ1-5; D gene unclear. Germline V lookup: CDR1 LGHNA, CDR2 YNFKEQ. The V end lost 0 bases, the J end lost 0 bases, and 6 bases lay between the germline ends. CDR3 size: 15 residues. CDR3 in amino acids: CASSQDWHSNQPQHF. As DNA, the CDR3 is TGTGCCAGCAGCCAAGATTGGCATAGCAATCAGCCCCAGCATTTT.

V gene TRBV11-2 combines with J gene TRBJ1-1; no clear D gene. The ends were cut back, 0 bases at V and 4 bases at J, with 6 bases in the middle. The CDR3 is 13 amino acids. CDR1 is SGHAT and CDR2 is FQNNGV in the germline V gene. CDR3 sequence (DNA): TGTGCCAGCAGCTTAGAAGCCCTCACTGAAGCTTTCTTT. Protein product: CASSLEALTEAFF.

In its sample, this clone was seen many times. This rearrangement joins TRBV6-1 to TRBJ2-1; D is possibly TRBD1 (6 bases). The V end was cut by 5 bases, the J end by 8 bases, with 16 bases between. Germline V CDR1 and CDR2: MNHNS, SASEGT. The CDR3 spans 14 residues. CDR3 nucleotides: TGTGCCAGCAGTCTTGGGACACCCAGGGATGAGCAGTTCTTC. It codes for CASSLGTPRDEQFF.

The V gene is TRBV13, the J gene TRBJ2-7; possible D gene TRBD2, 5 bases. Germline CDR1 and CDR2: PRHDT and FYEKMQ (reference sequence). Trimming removed 0 bases at V and 5 bases at J, with 8 bases between. The CDR3 covers 13 residues. As DNA, the CDR3 is TGTGCCAGCAGCTTAGGGGCGAGGGACGAGCAGTACTTC. It codes for CASSLGARDEQYF.

The CDR3 is CATSRVGLRTGGLYEQYF. For the CDR3, the DNA is TGTGCCACCAGCAGAGTAGGCCTGCGGACAGGGGGTCTCTACGAGCAGTACTTC. J is TRBJ2-7 and V is TRBV15, with TRBD1 matching over 10 bases. Germline CDR1 is LNHNV and CDR2 is YYDKDF (reference sequence). CDR3 length: 18 residues. V lost 1 base, J lost 3 bases, and 12 bases stayed unmatched.

The V gene is TRBV29-1, the J gene TRBJ1-1; no reliable D call. The V end lost 0 bases, the J end lost 1 base, and 6 bases lay between the germline ends. Germline loops: CDR1 SQVTM, CDR2 ANQGSEA. This CDR3 region has 13 residues. The CDR3 nucleotides are TGCAGCGTTGAAGATCTAGGGAACACTGAAGCTTTCTTT. Its translation: CSVEDLGNTEAFF.

The chain combines TRBV18 with TRBJ1-2; the match to TRBD1 covers 9 bases. V lost 3 bases and J lost 5; bases outside the gene matches: 10. Germline CDR1 is KGHSH and CDR2 is LQKENI. This CDR3 has 16 amino acids. The CDR3 DNA reads as TGTGCCAGCTCACCCTATGGACAGGGGAGGCCTTATGGCTACACCTTC. Translating gives CASSPYGQGRPYGYTF.

This chain links TRBV7-9 with TRBJ2-1, with 8 bases matching TRBD2. CDR3 size: 15 residues. Germline V gene lookup returns CDR1 SEHNR and CDR2 FQNEAQ (reference sequence). Unmatched junction bases numbered 8, after V lost 4 bases and J lost 6 bases. DNA for the CDR3: TGTGCCAGCAGCTCCAAAGCGGGAGATTTCAATGAGCAGTTCTTC. Protein product: CASSSKAGDFNEQFF.

This rearrangement joins TRBV10-3 to TRBJ2-5; no clear D. The CDR3 extends over 14 amino acids. V was pared by 7 bases and J by 5 bases, with 17 bases between. Per the germline V gene, CDR1 is ENHRY and CDR2 is SYGVKD. CDR3 residues: CAIKSTAASETQYF. Here the CDR3 DNA reads TGTGCCATCAAATCAACAGCCGCCAGCGAGACCCAGTACTTC.

In regard to this clone: At one end the junction does not follow the germline gene, possibly because of a read error. This chain links TRBV19 with TRBJ1-1; no clear D gene. The CDR3 spans 15 residues. Germline V CDR1 and CDR2: LNHDA, SQIVND (reference sequence). Written as DNA, the CDR3 is TGTACCAGTAGTATGCAAGGGCGGGAAGGGACTGAAGCTTTCTTT. Translation gives CTSSMQGREGTEAFF.

The CDR3 DNA follows: TGTGCCAGCAGCCCGGAGGGAAACATTCAGTACTTC. Protein sequence: CASSPEGNIQYF. The chain has TRBV6-5 and TRBJ2-4, with D possibly TRBD2 on 6 matching bases. With 6 bases removed from V and 6 bases from J, the gap between germline ends came to 9 bases. The CDR3 totals 12 residues. CDR1 is MNHEY and CDR2 is SVGAGI in the germline V gene.

This chain links TRBV2 with TRBJ1-2; 8 bases match TRBD1. The CDR3 length is 14 residues. CDR1 SNHLY and CDR2 FYNNEI come from the germline V gene. After removal of 6 bases from V and 4 bases from J, the junction contained 7 bases not matched to a gene. CDR3 nucleotide sequence: TGTGCCAGCAGAGCCGGACAGGGCAGCTATGGCTACACCTTC. Residues: CASRAGQGSYGYTF.

A word on this clone: The junction departs from the called germline gene at one end, perhaps through a read error. The chain has TRBV6-1 and TRBJ1-2; TRBD1 matches 7 bases. The CDR3 spans 14 residues. Looked up from germline, CDR1 is MNHNS and CDR2 is SASEGT. This chain's CDR3 is CASSEGGANYGYTF. In nucleotides, the CDR3 is TGTGCCAGCAGCGAAGGGGGCGCAAACTATGGCTACACCTTC.

The rearrangement uses TRBV5-1 and TRBJ2-7; D gene ambiguous. The CDR3 has 14 residues. Germline CDR1 and CDR2: SGHRS and YFSETQ. Trimming stripped 0 bases from V and 1 base from J, with 8 bases between. CDR3 nucleotide sequence: TGCGCCAGCAGCTTGGTGGCTAGTTCCTACGAGCAGTACTTC. Amino acids: CASSLVASSYEQYF.

V is TRBV2 and J is TRBJ1-1; tentatively, D is TRBD1 (5 bases). Germline V lookup: CDR1 SNHLY, CDR2 FYNNEI. V lost 6 bases, J lost 4 bases, and 15 bases lay in between. CDR3 length: 14 residues. In DNA form, the CDR3 reads TGTGCCAGCAGCACCGACATCAGGGTCACTGAAGCTTTCTTT. This codes for CASSTDIRVTEAFF.

J is TRBJ2-6 and V is TRBV7-2, with a tentative D call TRBD2 (5 bases). The CDR3 runs 15 residues. CDR1 and CDR2 from the germline V gene are SGHTA and FQGNSA. V was pared by 4 bases and J by 0 bases, with 7 bases between. The CDR3 DNA reads TGTGCCAGCAGCTACGGGATCTCTGGGGCCAACGTCCTGACTTTC. Translated: CASSYGISGANVLTF.

This clone showed up just a few times. The chain couples TRBV19 to TRBJ1-2; TRBD1 aligns across 9 bases. The CDR3 sequence is 14 residues long. Germline CDR1 and CDR2: LNHDA and SQIVND (reference sequence). Trimming removed 1 base from V and 8 bases from J; junction bases left unmatched: 5. In nucleotides, the CDR3 is TGTGCCAGTAGTATAGGGGGGACAGGGACCGGCTACACCTTC. Translated, it gives CASSIGGTGTGYTF. The variable domain in full, with the rest retrieved from reference TRBV19 and TRBJ1-2, is DGGITQSPKYLFRKEGQNVTLSCEQNLNHDAMYWYRQDPGQGLRLIYYSQIVNDFQKGDIAEGYSVSREKKESFPLTVTSAQKNPTAFYLCASSIGGTGTGYTFGSGTRLTVV.

The J gene is TRBJ1-2, the V gene TRBV9; D unclear. CDR3 length equals 12 residues. Between the trimmed V and J ends, which lost 4 bases and 7 bases, there was a span of 11 bases. Germline V gene lookup returns CDR1 SGDLS and CDR2 YYNGEE. CDR3 in amino acids: CASSPDSFGYTF. DNA of the CDR3: TGTGCCAGCAGCCCCGACTCGTTTGGCTACACCTTC.

On this clone: The identical CDR3 is also encoded by other nucleotide sequences in the sample. The rearrangement joins TRBV5-6 to TRBJ1-5; perhaps TRBD1 as D (5 bases). Trimming stripped 0 bases from V and 4 bases from J, with 8 bases between. The length of the CDR3 is 14 residues. Germline CDR1 reads SGHDT; CDR2 reads YYEEEE. CDR3 DNA: TGTGCCAGCAGCTTGGGGGGGGGAAATCAGCCCCAGCATTTT. This codes for CASSLGGGNQPQHF. Supplemented by reference TRBV5-6 and TRBJ1-5, the full variable domain reads DAGVTQSPTHLIKTRGQQVTLRCSPKSGHDTVSWYQQALGQGPQFIFQYYEEEERQRGNFPDRFSGHQFPNYSSELNVNALLLGDSALYLCASSLGGGNQPQHFGDGTRLSIL.

This clone was observed once. V usage is TRBV5-1 and J usage is TRBJ1-1, with D perhaps TRBD1 (6 bases). CDR1 and CDR2 (germline): SGHRS, YFSETQ. The CDR3 extends over 16 amino acids. Deletions cut 4 bases from V and 2 bases from J, with 18 bases between. For the CDR3, the DNA is TGCGCCAGCAGCGAGGGGACATGGACATTAAACACTGAAGCTTTCTTT. Translating gives CASSEGTWTLNTEAFF. The entire variable domain, with the rest obtained from reference TRBV5-1 and TRBJ1-1, is as follows: KAGVTQTPRYLIKTRGQQVTLSCSPISGHRSVSWYQQTPGQGLQFLFEYFSETQRNKGNFPGRFSGRQFSNSRSEMNVSTLELGDSALYLCASSEGTWTLNTEAFFGQGTRLTVV.

The chain combines TRBV19 with TRBJ1-6, with TRBD1 matching over 7 bases. Germline CDR1 and CDR2: LNHDA and SQIVND (reference sequence). Unmatched junction bases numbered 4, after V lost 4 bases and J lost 4 bases. The CDR3 sequence is 15 residues long. CDR3 sequence (DNA): TGTGCCAGTAGTACCCAGGGACAGTATAATTCACCCCTCCACTTT. It is translated as CASSTQGQYNSPLHF.

This clone occurred once. The gene calls are TRBV6-1 and TRBJ2-7, with 9 bases identical to TRBD1. Germline assignment: CDR1 MNHNS and CDR2 SASEGT. The J segment lost 2 bases and the V segment lost 8 bases, leaving 10 bases of the junction unmatched. The CDR3 covers 15 residues. The CDR3 sequence is CASGPSDRGPYEQYF. The CDR3 DNA reads TGTGCCAGCGGACCCTCGGACAGGGGACCCTACGAGCAGTACTTC.

The gene calls are TRBV11-2 and TRBJ1-4; maybe TRBD1 (5 bases). Germline V gene lookup returns CDR1 SGHAT and CDR2 FQNNGV. The length of the CDR3 is 13 residues. Trimming removed 2 bases from V and 7 bases from J, with 8 bases in between. The CDR3 nucleotides are TGTGCCAGCAGCTTACCCGACAGTGAAAAACTGTTTTTT. Amino acid sequence: CASSLPDSEKLFF.